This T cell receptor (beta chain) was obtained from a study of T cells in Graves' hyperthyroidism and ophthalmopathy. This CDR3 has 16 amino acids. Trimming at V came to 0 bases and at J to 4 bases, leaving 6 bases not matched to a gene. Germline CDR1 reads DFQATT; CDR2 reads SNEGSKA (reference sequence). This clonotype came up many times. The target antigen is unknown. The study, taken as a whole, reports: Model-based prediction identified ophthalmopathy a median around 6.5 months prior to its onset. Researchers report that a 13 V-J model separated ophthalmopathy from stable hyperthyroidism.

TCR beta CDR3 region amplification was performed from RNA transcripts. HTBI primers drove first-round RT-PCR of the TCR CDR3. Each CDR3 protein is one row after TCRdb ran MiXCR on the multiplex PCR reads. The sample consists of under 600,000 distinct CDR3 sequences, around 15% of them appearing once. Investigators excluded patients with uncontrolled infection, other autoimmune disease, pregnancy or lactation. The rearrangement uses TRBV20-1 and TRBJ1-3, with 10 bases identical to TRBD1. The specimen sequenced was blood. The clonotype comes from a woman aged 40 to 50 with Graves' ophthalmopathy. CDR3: CSARDHGTGDGNTIYF. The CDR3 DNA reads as TGCAGTGCTAGAGATCATGGGACAGGGGACGGAAACACCATATATTTT.